This TCR beta chain emerged from a study of beta chain features in type 1 diabetes. Expressed TCRB transcripts were sequenced because the isolated RNA had all been reverse transcribed beforehand. The repertoire was sequenced with immunoSEQ multiplex PCR; TCRdb's copy has only in-frame clones and lacks some. Found here are around 300,000 clones, about 8.5% of them singletons; the top ten hold roughly 1%. The germline V gene has CDR1 MNHEY and CDR2 SVGAGI. The CDR3 runs 14 residues. V was pared by 6 bases and J by 5 bases, with 8 bases of the junction left unmatched. As concerns this clone: Other DNA sequences within the sample encode an identical CDR3.

The TCR comes from a woman between 18 and 29 years old in good health. Material for sequencing was central memory CD4+ T cells from blood. The genes are TRBV6-5 and TRBJ1-2, with 8 nucleotides matching TRBD1. CDR3 amino acids: CASRLGQGVYGYTF. CDR3 nucleotides: TGTGCCAGCAGGCTCGGACAGGGAGTATATGGCTACACCTTC.